These 30 T cell receptor beta chains were sequenced from one sample in a study of blood T cell repertoires in COVID-19 (dated by TCRdb to about 2020). The receptor library was made with the immunoSEQ multiplex PCR assay. In its TCRdb copy, this immuneACCESS table keeps in-frame sequences only and misses some clones. Where compared with another copy, unresolved V genes explain less than half of these, and the others have no known cause. Within this sample are 22,000 or so clones, with about 88% of them counted one time only. About 10% of the sample belongs to the ten largest clones. Sequenced sample: peripheral blood. These receptors were taken from a human donor in a cohort sampled during active COVID-19. The donor label of this sample is uncertain.

The rearrangement uses TRBV6-5 and TRBJ2-4, with D tentatively TRBD1 (6 bases). Trimming removed 2 bases at V and 3 bases at J, with 11 bases between. CDR1 is MNHEY and CDR2 is SVGAGI in the germline V gene. The CDR3 is made up of 15 amino acids. This chain's CDR3 is CASSYHGTYKNIQYF. CDR3 in DNA: TGTGCCAGCAGTTACCACGGGACATACAAAAACATTCAGTACTTC.

This clone was observed a single time. The rearrangement joins TRBV19 to TRBJ2-1; TRBD2 aligns across 11 bases. From germline, CDR1 is LNHDA and CDR2 SQIVND (reference sequence). With 4 bases clipped from V and 0 bases from J, the junction kept 2 bases outside the gene matches. The CDR3 totals 16 residues. As DNA, the CDR3 is TGTGCCAGTAGTAAGACTAGCGGGAACTCCTACAATGAGCAGTTCTTC. Translated, it gives CASSKTSGNSYNEQFF.

The chain carries TRBV30 and TRBJ1-3, with D maybe TRBD1 (6 bases). The CDR3 has 14 amino acids. CDR1 is GTSNPN and CDR2 is SVGIG in the germline V gene (reference sequence). Trimming stripped 3 bases from V and 1 base from J, with 10 bases between. The CDR3 here is CAWRVQGSGNTIYF. The CDR3 coding sequence is TGTGCCTGGAGGGTACAGGGATCTGGAAACACCATATATTTT.

This rearrangement joins TRBV5-1 to TRBJ2-7, with 11 bases fitting TRBD2. The CDR3 runs to 14 residues. V gave up 4 bases and J gave up 5 bases; unmatched junction bases: 5. Looked up from germline, CDR1 is SGHRS and CDR2 is YFSETQ. As DNA, the CDR3 is TGCGCCAGCAGCCCAGGGACTAGCGGAAACGAGCAGTACTTC. Its protein product is CASSPGTSGNEQYF.

The CDR3 DNA reads TGTGCCAGCAGTGACCCCTCTTTCTCTTCTAGGAACGAGCAGTACTTC. The encoded protein is CASSDPSFSSRNEQYF. V and J are TRBV25-1 and TRBJ2-7; the D is unclear. The CDR3 has 16 amino acids. Germline-derived CDR1 and CDR2 are MGHDK and SYGVNS. Trimming removed 3 bases from V and 5 bases from J, with 20 bases in between.

V usage is TRBV21-1 and J usage is TRBJ1-1. TRBV21-1 is recorded as a pseudogene. The CDR3 covers 12 residues. The DNA for the CDR3 is TGTGCCAGCAGCAAAGGTCGCACTGAAGCTTTCTTT. This translates into CASSKGRTEAFF.

This chain connects TRBV5-1 to TRBJ1-6, with 8 bases that match TRBD1. This CDR3 contains 16 residues. V shed 4 bases, J shed 7 bases, and the junction held 10 bases outside the gene matches. Germline CDR1 and CDR2: SGHRS and YFSETQ. CDR3 in amino acids: CASSTATGVQNSPLHF. As DNA, the CDR3 is TGCGCCAGCAGCACGGCGACAGGGGTCCAAAATTCACCCCTCCACTTT.

This clone was seen just once. V usage is TRBV30 and J usage is TRBJ2-2, with TRBD2 matching 11 bases. The CDR3 length is 15 residues. Unmatched junction bases numbered 2, after V lost 0 bases and J lost 5 bases. Per germline, CDR1 GTSNPN and CDR2 SVGIG (reference sequence). CDR3 coding DNA: TGTGCCTGGAGTGTACTAGCGGGAGAAACCGGGGAGCTGTTTTTT. Residues: CAWSVLAGETGELFF.

CDR3 in amino acids: CASSSGGTDRYGYTF. For the CDR3, the DNA is TGTGCCAGCAGCTCGGGCGGGACAGACCGCTATGGCTACACCTTC. The chain joins TRBV5-4 to TRBJ1-2, with 7 positions matching TRBD1. This CDR3 contains 15 residues. Trimming cost V 3 bases and J 4 bases; bases outside gene matches: 9. CDR1 is SGHNT, CDR2 YYREEE, per germline (reference sequence).

The chain has TRBV2 and TRBJ1-5; weak D call: TRBD1 (5 bases). CDR3 length equals 14 residues. Trimming shortened V by 8 bases and J by 5 bases, and 16 bases separated the two germline ends. CDR1 and CDR2 (germline): SNHLY, FYNNEI. CDR3 DNA sequence: TGTGCCAGCTCTCGGCAGGGCTTGGATCAGCCCCAGCATTTT. Encoded protein: CASSRQGLDQPQHF. The full variable domain, with the rest looked up from reference TRBV2 and TRBJ1-5, is EPEVTQTPSHQVTQMGQEVILRCVPISNHLYFYWYRQILGQKVEFLVSFYNNEISEKSEIFDDQFSVERPDGSNFTLKIRSTKLEDSAMYFCASSRQGLDQPQHFGDGTRLSIL.

The chain combines TRBV2 with TRBJ2-7; 13 bases align to TRBD2. The CDR3 loop spans 15 amino acids. CDR1 is SNHLY, CDR2 FYNNEI, per germline. V was clipped by 5 bases and J by 2 bases; unmatched bases: 3. The CDR3 DNA is TGTGCCAGCAGTCGGACTAGCGGGGGACCCTACGAGCAGTACTTC. It codes for CASSRTSGGPYEQYF.

This clone was picked up one time. The chain couples TRBV6-1 to TRBJ2-7, with TRBD2 as a possible D gene (6 bases). Trimming shortened V by 3 bases and J by 6 bases, and 9 bases separated the two germline ends. CDR1 is MNHNS, CDR2 SASEGT, per germline. This CDR3 region has 12 residues. The CDR3: CASSEAGIEQYF. The CDR3 nucleotides are TGTGCCAGCAGTGAGGCGGGGATCGAGCAGTACTTC.

This chain links TRBV11-2 with TRBJ2-1, with 10 positions matching TRBD2. V shed 5 bases and J 7 bases; nucleotides not matched to a gene: 2. There are 13 residues in the CDR3. Germline CDR1 reads SGHAT; CDR2 reads FQNNGV. The CDR3 region is CASSLGLANEQFF. CDR3 bases: TGTGCCAGCAGCCTGGGACTAGCGAATGAGCAGTTCTTC.

In this sample, this clone turned up a few times. J is TRBJ2-7 and V is TRBV10-3; maybe TRBD1 (5 bases). CDR1 ENHRY and CDR2 SYGVKD come from the germline V gene. The CDR3 is 14 amino acids. V lost 3 bases to trimming and J lost 2 bases, with 11 bases between them. In DNA form, the CDR3 reads TGTGCCATCAGTGACCCAGGGTTAACCTACGAGCAGTACTTC. Encoded protein: CAISDPGLTYEQYF.

J is TRBJ2-7 and V is TRBV28; D gene ambiguous. This CDR3 contains 14 residues. The ends were cut back, 7 bases at V and 12 bases at J, with 25 bases in the middle. Per germline, CDR1 MDHEN and CDR2 SYDVKM. Written as DNA, the CDR3 is TGTGCCAGCAATGAGGTGGCCCCGAGCAGCGAGTGGTACTTC. This encodes CASNEVAPSSEWYF.

The CDR3 protein is CASSERGGATSPLHF. The CDR3 DNA sequence: TGTGCCAGCAGTGAAAGGGGGGGGGCAACTTCACCCCTCCACTTT. The chain links TRBV25-1 to TRBJ1-6, with D possibly matching TRBD1 (6 bases). V lost 2 bases to trimming and J lost 9 bases, with 14 bases between them. The germline V gene has CDR1 MGHDK and CDR2 SYGVNS. The CDR3 extends over 15 amino acids.

This CDR3 reads CASSFEGLDRGMDIQYF. DNA for the CDR3: TGCGCCAGCAGCTTTGAGGGCCTGGACAGGGGAATGGACATTCAGTACTTC. The gene calls are TRBV5-1 and TRBJ2-4; 9 bases fit TRBD1. The CDR3 contains 17 residues. V lost 2 bases and J lost 8; bases outside the gene matches: 14. Germline values: CDR1 SGHRS, CDR2 YFSETQ.

The chain has TRBV12-2 and TRBJ1-4; TRBD1 is taken as the D call from the table, unchecked against the DNA. TRBV12-2 is annotated as a pseudogene. The CDR3 sequence is 16 residues long. The CDR3 loop reads CASRLAEDRGGEKLFF. DNA of the CDR3: TGTGCAAGTCGCTTAGCCGAAGACAGGGGCGGCGAAAAACTGTTTTTT.

The J gene is TRBJ2-7, the V gene TRBV30; TRBD2 matches at 8 bases. The V gene's germline CDR1 is GTSNPN and CDR2 SVGIG (reference sequence). V dropped 0 bases and J dropped 4; count of bases not matched to a gene: 8. The CDR3 runs 15 residues. CDR3 bases: TGTGCCTGGAGTGTAGGGGTAGCGGGAAAGTACGAGCAGTACTTC. It is translated as CAWSVGVAGKYEQYF.

This clone was detected once. The chain has TRBV5-4 and TRBJ2-4, with 8 bases matching TRBD2. CDR1 is SGHNT and CDR2 is YYREEE in the germline V gene (reference sequence). With 3 bases clipped from V and 8 bases from J, the junction kept 7 bases outside the gene matches. The CDR3 covers 14 residues. CDR3 loop: CASSSGTSKDIQYF. The CDR3 DNA is TGTGCCAGCAGCTCCGGGACTAGTAAAGACATTCAGTACTTC. The full variable domain, in which reference TRBV5-4 and TRBJ2-4 provide the parts outside the CDR3, is ETGVTQSPTHLIKTRGQQVTLRCSSQSGHNTVSWYQQALGQGPQFIFQYYREEENGRGNFPPRFSGLQFPNYSSELNVNALELDDSALYLCASSSGTSKDIQYFGAGTRLSVL.

The chain employs TRBV7-2 and TRBJ2-3, with 13 bases lining up with TRBD2. This CDR3 contains 19 residues. V trimming: 3 bases; J trimming: 7 bases; junction bases outside the gene matches: 16. From germline, CDR1 is SGHTA and CDR2 FQGNSA. The CDR3 DNA reads TGTGCCAGCAGCTTGAGGGGACTAGCGGGAACCACCCCACAGAATACGCAGTATTTT. It specifies CASSLRGLAGTTPQNTQYF.

This rearrangement joins TRBV7-8 to TRBJ2-2, with TRBD2 matching 7 bases. CDR3 length: 17 residues. V shed 2 bases and J 7 bases; nucleotides not matched to a gene: 13. Germline assignment: CDR1 SGHVS and CDR2 FQNEAQ. For the CDR3, the DNA is TGTGCCAGCAGCTTAAGCTTCGCTAGCGGTACAGGCGGGGAGCTGTTTTTT. It translates to CASSLSFASGTGGELFF.

CDR3 residues: CASSLAARVGEAFF. The CDR3 DNA follows: TGTGCCAGCAGCTTAGCCGCGAGGGTGGGTGAAGCTTTCTTT. This rearrangement joins TRBV7-2 to TRBJ1-1; D not certain. V was pared by 0 bases and J by 7 bases, with 12 bases between. From germline, CDR1 is SGHTA and CDR2 FQGNSA. CDR3 size: 14 residues.

This clone was observed once. The chain combines TRBV7-9 with TRBJ2-7; 7 nucleotides match TRBD1. The CDR3 has 14 residues. V lost 5 bases, J lost 3 bases, and 7 bases stayed unmatched. Looked up from germline, CDR1 is SEHNR and CDR2 is FQNEAQ (reference sequence). CDR3 in DNA: TGTGCCAGCAGCGGAGACAGGGAGAACTACGAGCAGTACTTC. The encoded protein is CASSGDRENYEQYF.

This clone was picked up a small number of times. The chain recombines TRBV18 with TRBJ2-7; D may be TRBD2 (6 bases). Looked up from germline, CDR1 is KGHSH and CDR2 is LQKENI. V was trimmed by 6 bases and J by 2 bases, leaving 14 bases between them. The CDR3 length is 14 residues. CDR3 coding DNA: TGTGCCAGCTCCCCCCCGGGACTCACCTACGAGCAGTACTTC. Its protein product is CASSPPGLTYEQYF.

The genes are TRBV7-2 and TRBJ2-2; tentative D call: TRBD2 (6 bases). From germline, CDR1 is SGHTA and CDR2 FQGNSA. The CDR3 spans 15 residues. V dropped 1 base and J dropped 4 bases, with 10 bases sitting between them. Written as DNA, the CDR3 is TGTGCCAGCAGCTTAGTGGGACTCTCCACCGGGGAGCTGTTTTTT. Translation: CASSLVGLSTGELFF.

This chain connects TRBV6-5 to TRBJ1-4, with a possible D match to TRBD1 (5 bases). Per the germline V gene, CDR1 is MNHEY and CDR2 is SVGAGI. The CDR3 is 15 residues long. Trimming left V 1 base short and J 7 bases short, with 13 bases between. The CDR3 reads CASSYFYNRIEKLFF. Here the CDR3 DNA reads TGTGCCAGCAGTTACTTTTATAACAGGATTGAAAAACTGTTTTTT.

This chain joins TRBV5-4 and TRBJ1-2, with a possible D match to TRBD1 (5 bases). Trimming took off 3 bases at V and 6 bases at J, with 12 bases between the two ends. There are 13 residues in the CDR3. Germline V lookup: CDR1 SGHNT, CDR2 YYREEE (reference sequence). CDR3 bases: TGTGCCAGCAGCTACCGGGGGGTAGATGGCTACACCTTC. This codes for CASSYRGVDGYTF.

This clone was recorded a few times. The rearrangement uses TRBV27 and TRBJ2-7, with D uncertain. Per germline, CDR1 MNHEY and CDR2 SMNVEV (reference sequence). The CDR3 is made up of 13 amino acids. Trimming took 6 bases from V and 4 from J, leaving 13 bases between them. The CDR3 loop is CASSPPPPYEQYF. As DNA, the CDR3 is TGTGCCAGCAGCCCTCCCCCTCCGTACGAGCAGTACTTC.

This clone occurred once. V usage is TRBV24-1 and J usage is TRBJ2-1; D is unresolved. The CDR3 sequence is 13 residues long. V dropped 4 bases and J dropped 5 bases, with 8 bases sitting between them. Looked up from germline, CDR1 is KGHDR and CDR2 is SFDVKD. The CDR3 DNA sequence: TGTGCCACCAGTGACTACAGAGACAATGAGCAGTTCTTC. It yields the protein CATSDYRDNEQFF.